Listed here are 21 T cell receptor beta chains from one sample, sequenced in a study of T cell responses to AZD1222 COVID-19 vaccine (dated by TCRdb to the early 2020s). What this sample's time point label stands for: baseline before first vaccination. The receptor library was made with the immunoSEQ multiplex PCR assay. This immuneACCESS table, as held by TCRdb, lists in-frame sequences with V and J called but not all clones. Of the missing ones, under half trace to an unresolved V gene in checked studies; the others have no known cause. This sample lists 120,000 to 150,000 clones; 88% were detected once. The ten largest clones add up to around 3.6% of the sample. The specimen comprised peripheral blood, sampled on day 0 of AZD1222 vaccination. The receptor source for this set is an adult in good health.

The rearrangement uses TRBV30 and TRBJ1-1, with a possible D match to TRBD1 (6 bases). Germline V gene data show CDR1 as GTSNPN and CDR2 as SVGIG (reference sequence). CDR3 length equals 12 residues. V was shortened by 4 bases and J by 5 bases, with 11 bases between the two germline ends. Here the CDR3 DNA reads TGTGCCTGGAAAGGGGGTAGAACTGAAGCTTTCTTT. Its protein is CAWKGGRTEAFF.

The V gene is TRBV7-2, the J gene TRBJ2-3; 7 positions agree with TRBD2. Losses at the gene ends were 1 base for V and 4 bases for J; bases not matched to a gene: 5. The length of the CDR3 is 15 residues. Germline V gives CDR1 SGHTA, CDR2 FQGNSA. CDR3 bases: TGTGCCAGCAGCTTAGTTGCGGGAGACTCAGATACGCAGTATTTT. Residues: CASSLVAGDSDTQYF.

This clone was counted once. This chain connects TRBV12-5 to TRBJ2-1, with 12 bases aligning to TRBD2. After removal of 1 base from V and 6 bases from J, the junction contained 4 bases not matched to a gene. The germline V gene encodes CDR1 LGHNT and CDR2 FRNRAP. The CDR3 spans 16 residues. The CDR3, as DNA: TGTGCTAGTGGTTTGGCGACTAGCGGGAGCTCCAATGAGCAGTTCTTC. This codes for CASGLATSGSSNEQFF.

The rearrangement uses TRBV7-9 and TRBJ2-3; D is ambiguous. This CDR3 contains 13 residues. Germline CDR1 is SEHNR and CDR2 is FQNEAQ (reference sequence). Trimming took off 4 bases at V and 2 bases at J, with 7 bases between the two ends. CDR3 DNA: TGTGCCAGCAGCTCGTTTAACACAGATACGCAGTATTTT. Amino acids: CASSSFNTDTQYF.

V usage is TRBV18 and J usage is TRBJ2-1; TRBD1 might be the D (6 bases). V was trimmed by 3 bases and J by 0 bases, leaving 12 bases between them. CDR1 KGHSH and CDR2 LQKENI come from the germline V gene. This CDR3 region has 16 residues. CDR3 loop: CASSPLDSTSYNEQFF. The CDR3 coding sequence is TGTGCCAGCTCACCCCTGGACAGCACCTCCTACAATGAGCAGTTCTTC.

This clone was counted a few times. The V call is TRBV12-3 or TRBV12-4, the J call TRBJ2-7; D not resolved. V was clipped by 8 bases and J by 6 bases, with 11 bases between them. The CDR3 is made up of 11 amino acids. CDR3 in DNA: TGTGCCAGCGGCTCCCAGGTCGAGCAGTACTTC. The encoded protein is CASGSQVEQYF.

The chain uses TRBV30 and TRBJ1-2; D uncertain. The CDR3 length is 14 residues. Looked up from germline, CDR1 is GTSNPN and CDR2 is SVGIG (reference sequence). Trimming took 5 bases from V and 4 from J, leaving 17 bases between them. CDR3 nucleotides: TGTGCCTGGTCCACTGCGTGGGGTCGCTATGGCTACACCTTC. Translating it yields CAWSTAWGRYGYTF.

V gene TRBV6-5 combines with J gene TRBJ1-4; D gene ambiguous. V lost 4 bases and J 7 bases, leaving 4 bases between the germline ends. Germline V CDR1 and CDR2: MNHEY, SVGAGI. The CDR3 covers 11 residues. The CDR3: CASSLGEKLFF. DNA of the CDR3: TGTGCCAGCAGTTTAGGTGAAAAACTGTTTTTT.

The rearrangement links TRBV5-4 to TRBJ2-1; 7 bases agree with TRBD2. This CDR3 contains 14 residues. Trimming removed 2 bases from V and 8 bases from J; junction bases left unmatched: 7. Germline V gene sequence: CDR1 SGHNT, CDR2 YYREEE (reference sequence). The CDR3 region is CASSFPGREHEQFF. CDR3 in DNA: TGTGCCAGCAGCTTCCCCGGGCGGGAGCATGAGCAGTTCTTC.

The chain recombines TRBV7-2 with TRBJ1-3; D unclear. The CDR3 runs to 15 residues. The V gene's germline CDR1 is SGHTA and CDR2 FQGNSA. V lost 4 bases and J lost 0, with 10 bases in between. CDR3 amino acids: CASSSALSSGNTIYF. The CDR3 nucleotides read TGTGCCAGCAGCTCGGCTCTTTCCTCTGGAAACACCATATATTTT.

This clone was seen only a few times. The chain links TRBV4-2 to TRBJ1-3; no clear D. CDR3 length: 14 amino acids. V lost 4 bases to trimming and J lost 4 bases, with 11 bases between them. From germline, CDR1 is LGHNA and CDR2 YNFKEQ. The CDR3 nucleotides read TGTGCCAGCAGCCTGTACTCGGCCGGAAACACCATATATTTT. It translates to CASSLYSAGNTIYF.

The genes are TRBV21-1 and TRBJ2-1; the D call TRBD2 from the table was never checked on the DNA. TRBV21-1 is annotated as a pseudogene. The CDR3 covers 16 residues. DNA of the CDR3: TGTGCCAGCAGCAAAGCAGGGCTAGCGGTCTACAATGAGCAGTTCTTC. Translating it yields CASSKAGLAVYNEQFF.

V usage is TRBV4-3 and J usage is TRBJ2-6; D remains unclear. Trimming pared 1 base from V and 0 bases from J, leaving 4 bases between. The CDR3 has 15 amino acids. Germline V CDR1 and CDR2: LGHNA, YSLEER. The DNA of the CDR3 is TGCGCCAGCAGCCAAGGAGCCTCTGGGGCCAACGTCCTGACTTTC. This translates into CASSQGASGANVLTF.

The chain links TRBV28 to TRBJ2-7; 8 nucleotides line up with TRBD1. The CDR3 has 12 residues. Germline values: CDR1 MDHEN, CDR2 SYDVKM. V shed 10 bases, J shed 9 bases, and the junction held 11 bases outside the gene matches. CDR3 amino acids: CAIESLTGGQYF. CDR3 nucleotides: TGTGCCATCGAAAGTCTAACAGGGGGGCAGTACTTC.

J is TRBJ2-3 and V is TRBV4-2; TRBD2 matches 9 bases. V was clipped by 3 bases and J by 7 bases; unmatched bases: 8. This CDR3 is 15 amino acids long. Per germline, CDR1 LGHNA and CDR2 YNFKEQ. The CDR3 coding sequence is TGTGCCAGCAGCCAGGATCGGACTAGCGACTATACGCAGTATTTT. It encodes CASSQDRTSDYTQYF.

The rearrangement links TRBV6-5 to TRBJ1-1, with D uncertain. Germline assignment: CDR1 MNHEY and CDR2 SVGAGI. V lost 10 bases and J 1 base, leaving 13 bases between the germline ends. The CDR3 has 13 residues. Written as DNA, the CDR3 is TGTGCCACTAAATCCCAATGGAACACTGAAGCTTTCTTT. Amino acids: CATKSQWNTEAFF.

This clone has ten or more counts. The rearrangement uses TRBV15 and TRBJ1-2; 10 bases are shared with TRBD1. CDR1 LNHNV and CDR2 YYDKDF come from the germline V gene (reference sequence). There are 14 residues in the CDR3. V dropped 1 base and J dropped 7; count of bases not matched to a gene: 3. In DNA form, the CDR3 reads TGTGCCACCAGCAGAGGACAGGGGGCTTTTGGCTACACCTTC. As protein: CATSRGQGAFGYTF.

The rearrangement joins TRBV12-3 or TRBV12-4 to TRBJ2-1; D is uncertain. V was shortened by 8 bases and J by 6 bases, with 14 bases between the two germline ends. This CDR3 region has 13 residues. The CDR3 region is CASSRSASNEQFF. For the CDR3, the DNA is TGTGCCAGCTCGCGGAGTGCATCCAATGAGCAGTTCTTC.

This sequence joins TRBV6-6 and TRBJ1-1; 9 bases match TRBD1. With 6 bases clipped from V and 5 bases from J, the junction kept 4 bases outside the gene matches. CDR1 and CDR2 from the germline V gene are MNHNY and SVGAGI (reference sequence). This CDR3 has 13 residues. The CDR3 DNA sequence: TGTGCCAGCAGCCCTGGGACAGGGACTGAAGCTTTCTTT. Translation: CASSPGTGTEAFF.

The V gene is TRBV6-5, the J gene TRBJ2-7; the match to TRBD2 covers 10 bases. The CDR3 totals 14 residues. The trim removed 6 bases at V and 4 bases at J, leaving 6 bases unmatched. CDR1 and CDR2 (germline): MNHEY, SVGAGI. The CDR3 DNA follows: TGTGCCAGCAGCGGCTTGACTAGCGGGTACGAGCAGTACTTC. It encodes CASSGLTSGYEQYF.

The V gene is TRBV27, the J gene TRBJ1-2; a possible D gene is TRBD1 (5 bases). Trimming removed 0 bases at V and 7 bases at J, with 9 bases between. The CDR3 spans 13 residues. The germline V gene has CDR1 MNHEY and CDR2 SMNVEV (reference sequence). CDR3 DNA: TGTGCCAGCAGTTTATCTGCGGGACGTGGCTACACCTTC. It specifies CASSLSAGRGYTF.